The sequence of this TCR beta chain was determined in a study of vaccination effects on CD4 cells after COVID-19. The wider study: Participants got two doses of BNT162b2 or mRNA-1273 vaccine. Whole-study results and caveats: In the study, convalescent patients were few, and early post-infection timepoints were absent.

Antigen-specific CD4+ T cells were expanded with viral peptide pools in the ViraFEST assay before sequencing. Isolation of CD4+ T cells took place after 10 days of culture. Vaccinated participants had no history of SARS-CoV-2 infection and tested negative for nucleocapsid antibodies. A few million PBMC per well received about 9.6 IU/ml IL-2 and roughly 10 ug/ml peptides in culture. Half-medium changes using IL-2 medium occurred on days 3 and 7. Notes on this clone: The target antigen is unknown.

Data came from immunoSEQ multiplex PCR; TCRdb stores just in-frame clones and leaves some out. Here the sample spans 40,000 to 45,000 clones, 70% to 80% being singletons. The CDR3 has 15 residues. The V gene's germline CDR1 is SGHRS and CDR2 YFSETQ. V lost 1 base, J lost 0 bases, and 10 bases lay in between. The chain links TRBV5-1 to TRBJ1-1; D not resolved. The starting material was CD4+ T cells from PBMCs cultured with SARS-CoV-2 spike peptides, obtained before COVID-19 vaccination. The receptor was isolated from a human donor who received a COVID-19 vaccine. Here the CDR3 DNA reads TGCGCCAGCAGCTTGTTAGGGCCAATGAACACTGAAGCTTTCTTT. The encoded protein is CASSLLGPMNTEAFF.